This entry lists 10 T cell receptor beta chains sequenced from one sample in a study of tissue T cells after allogeneic stem cell transplantation. Assay: immunoSEQ multiplex PCR; the TCRdb copy retains only in-frame clones and omits some. The sample consists of about 6,700 clones, more than 40% of them appearing once. Time point denoted: mouse harvest day 7 after allogeneic transplant. Mouse grafts combined 10^7 T-cell-depleted bone marrow cells with 10^6 splenic CD5+ T cells. Sequencing was performed on gut tissue. The receptor set was obtained from a female BALB/c mouse given C57BL/6 T cells with graft-versus-host disease after an allogeneic hematopoietic cell transplant.

Judged by abundance, this clone is large (0.1 to 1%). The genes and germline here are from mouse. The read ends 1 residue early relative to the CDR3; the germline J gene fills the gap. The rearrangement uses TRBV26 and TRBJ1-3; 9 nucleotides agree with TRBD1. Per the germline V gene, CDR1 is KGHPV and CDR2 is FQNQEV (reference sequence). Germline trimming cut 3 bases from V and 8 bases from J; bases unmatched to any gene: 5. The CDR3 is 14 residues long. Partial CDR3 DNA: TGTGCCAGCAGTCTACCGGGACAGGGAGATACGCTCTAT. This sequence encodes CASSLPGQGDTLY. Given in full, the CDR3 is CASSLPGQGDTLYF.

A note on this clone: The gene names given are mouse names. The CDR3 end is not reached by the read, which stops 1 residue before it; the germline J gene fills it in. V is TRBV12-2 and J is TRBJ1-3; D may be TRBD1 (5 bases). Germline CDR1 SGHLS, CDR2 HYDKME. The CDR3 runs to 15 residues. Trimming shortened V by 0 bases and J by 0 bases, and 8 bases separated the two germline ends. This CDR3 is CASSLLGRSGNTLYF. Partial CDR3 DNA: TGTGCCAGCTCTCTCCTGGGGCGTTCTGGAAATACGCTCTAT.

Comments on this clone: The gene names given are mouse names. Read sequence stops 1 residue before the CDR3 end, and the germline J gene provides the missing end. This rearrangement joins TRBV15 to TRBJ2-7, with D possibly TRBD2 on 6 matching bases. CDR1 SGHND and CDR2 FRSKSL come from the germline V gene. V was pared by 3 bases and J by 0 bases, with 6 bases between. The CDR3 is made up of 13 amino acids. The chain's CDR3 is CASSLGGSYEQYF. The sequenced part of the CDR3 DNA is TGTGCCAGCAGTTTGGGGGGCTCCTATGAACAGTAC. Variable domain in full (rest from reference TRBV15 and TRBJ2-7): DAGVTQTPRHEVAEKGQTIILKCEPVSGHNDLFWYRQTKIQGLELLSYFRSKSLMEDGGAFKDRFKAEMLNSSFSTLKIQPTEPKDSAVYLCASSLGGSYEQYFGPGTRLTVL.

In this sample, this clone turned up a few times. The gene symbols are mouse symbols. The read terminates 1 residue before the CDR3 end, so the remaining end is supplied by the germline J gene. The rearrangement links TRBV26 to TRBJ2-7; D remains unclear. Trimming pared 4 bases from V and 4 bases from J, leaving 8 bases between. Germline lookup yields CDR1 KGHPV and CDR2 FQNQEV (reference sequence). This CDR3 has 12 residues. Partial CDR3 DNA: TGTGCCAGCAGTCAACAGAATTATGAACAGTAC. It translates to CASSQQNYEQY. The entire CDR3 is CASSQQNYEQYF.

Only a few counts were recorded for this clone. Mouse names are used for the genes. The read ends 1 residue before the CDR3 terminus; that terminus is restored from the germline J gene. The V call is TRBV31, the J call TRBJ2-7; 8 nucleotides agree with TRBD2. V trimming: 3 bases; J trimming: 5 bases; junction bases outside the gene matches: 6. Germline loops: CDR1 GKSSPN, CDR2 SITVG. The CDR3 consists of 13 residues. The CDR3 sequence: CAWSPDWGHEQYF. Incomplete CDR3 DNA: TGTGCCTGGAGCCCTGACTGGGGCCATGAACAGTAC. Full variable domain (rest looked up from reference TRBV31 and TRBJ2-7): AQTIHQWPVAEIKAVGSPLSLGCTIKGKSSPNLYWYWQATGGTLQQLFYSITVGQVESVVQLNLSASRPKDDQFILSTEKLLLSHSGFYLCAWSPDWGHEQYFGPGTRLTVL.

On this clone: The gene symbols are mouse symbols. Read data end 1 residue before the CDR3 end; the end is taken from the germline J gene. V usage is TRBV3 and J usage is TRBJ2-7, with 11 positions matching TRBD2. Germline V gene lookup returns CDR1 SNHLY and CDR2 FYNGKV (reference sequence). This CDR3 region has 14 residues. V lost 5 bases to trimming and J lost 4 bases; unmatched junction nucleotides: 4. The CDR3 protein is CASSPTGGGYEQYF. The DNA read from the CDR3 is TGTGCCAGCAGCCCGACTGGGGGGGGTTATGAACAGTAC.

Concerning this clone itself: The germline and genes are mouse ones. The read ends 1 residue early relative to the CDR3; the germline J gene fills the gap. V and J are TRBV26 and TRBJ2-4, with D maybe TRBD1 (6 bases). Trimming stripped 4 bases from V and 3 bases from J, with 11 bases between. Germline CDR1 reads KGHPV; CDR2 reads FQNQEV (reference sequence). The CDR3 contains 14 residues. The CDR3 DNA, read in part, is TGTGCCAGCAGTCATTTACAGGGCCAAAACACCTTGTAC. Protein: CASSHLQGQNTLY. The whole CDR3 sequence reads CASSHLQGQNTLYF.

There are a few counts of this clone. Mouse names are used for the genes. The read is 1 residue too short to cover the CDR3 end, so that end is filled in from the germline J gene. This rearrangement joins TRBV15 to TRBJ2-7, with 9 bases matching TRBD1. The trim removed 0 bases at V and 3 bases at J, leaving 0 bases unmatched. Germline V CDR1 and CDR2: SGHND, FRSKSL. There are 14 residues in the CDR3. CDR3 in amino acids: CASSLAGQGYEQYF. Partial CDR3 DNA: TGTGCCAGCAGTTTAGCGGGACAGGGCTATGAACAGTAC.

In the case of this clone: The gene symbols are mouse symbols. The CDR3 is cut off 1 residue early in the read; its end comes from the germline J gene. The chain has TRBV26 and TRBJ2-5; no definite D call. The CDR3 sequence is 12 residues long. The ends were cut back, 4 bases at V and 5 bases at J, with 7 bases in the middle. Germline V gene sequence: CDR1 KGHPV, CDR2 FQNQEV (reference sequence). Here the CDR3 reads CASSQEGDTQYF. The sequenced part of the CDR3 DNA is TGTGCCAGCAGTCAAGAGGGAGACACCCAGTAC. Variable domain in full (rest from reference TRBV26 and TRBJ2-5): NSKVIQTPRYLVKGQGQKAKMRCIPEKGHPVVFWYQQNKNNEFKFLINFQNQEVLQQIDMTEKRFSAECPSNSPCSLEIQSSEAGDSALYLCASSQEGDTQYFGPGTRLLVL.

Worth noting for this clone: Gene names and germline refer to mouse. The CDR3 loop is CASRGTDTEVFF. The CDR3 bases that were read are TGTGCCAGCAGGGGGACAGACACAGAAGTCTTC. The chain is built from TRBV26 and TRBJ1-1, with TRBD1 matching 7 bases. From the germline J gene comes the end of the CDR3, since the read stops 1 residue before it. This CDR3 contains 12 residues. J lost 3 bases, V lost 6 bases, and 1 base had no gene match. Germline assignment: CDR1 KGHPV and CDR2 FQNQEV (reference sequence). Drawing the rest from reference TRBV26 and TRBJ1-1, the complete variable domain is NSKVIQTPRYLVKGQGQKAKMRCIPEKGHPVVFWYQQNKNNEFKFLINFQNQEVLQQIDMTEKRFSAECPSNSPCSLEIQSSEAGDSALYLCASRGTDTEVFFGKGTRLTVV.